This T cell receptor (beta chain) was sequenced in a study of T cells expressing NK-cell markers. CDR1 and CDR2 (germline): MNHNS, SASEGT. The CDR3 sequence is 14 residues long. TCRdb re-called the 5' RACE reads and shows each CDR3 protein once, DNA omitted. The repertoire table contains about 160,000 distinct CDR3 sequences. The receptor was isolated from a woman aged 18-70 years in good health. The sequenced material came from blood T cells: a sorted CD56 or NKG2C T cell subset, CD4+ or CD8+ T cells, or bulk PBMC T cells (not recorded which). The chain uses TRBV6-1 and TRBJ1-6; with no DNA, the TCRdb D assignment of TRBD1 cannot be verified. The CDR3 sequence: CASSRQGLNSPLHF.